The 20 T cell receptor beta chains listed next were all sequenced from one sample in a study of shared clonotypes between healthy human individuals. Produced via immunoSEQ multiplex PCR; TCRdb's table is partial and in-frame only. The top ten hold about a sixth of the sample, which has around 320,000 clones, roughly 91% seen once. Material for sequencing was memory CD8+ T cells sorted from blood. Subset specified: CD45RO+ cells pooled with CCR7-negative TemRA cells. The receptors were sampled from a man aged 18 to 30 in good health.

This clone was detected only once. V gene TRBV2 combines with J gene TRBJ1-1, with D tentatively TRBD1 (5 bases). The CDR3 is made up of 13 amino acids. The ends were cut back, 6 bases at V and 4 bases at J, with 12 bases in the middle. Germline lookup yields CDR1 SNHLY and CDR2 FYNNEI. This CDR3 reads CASRRGTGTEAFF. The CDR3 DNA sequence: TGTGCCAGCAGGAGGGGTACGGGCACTGAAGCTTTCTTT.

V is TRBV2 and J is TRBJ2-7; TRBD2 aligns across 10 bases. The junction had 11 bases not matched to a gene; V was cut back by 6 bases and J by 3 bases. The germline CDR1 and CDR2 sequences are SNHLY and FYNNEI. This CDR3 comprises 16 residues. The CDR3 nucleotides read TGTGCCAGCAGATTGGGACTAGCGACGGTAATCTACGAGCAGTACTTC. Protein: CASRLGLATVIYEQYF.

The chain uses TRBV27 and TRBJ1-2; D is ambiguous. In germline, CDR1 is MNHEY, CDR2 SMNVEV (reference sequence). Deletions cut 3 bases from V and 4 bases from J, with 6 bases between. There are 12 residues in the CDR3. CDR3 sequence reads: CASSLPGYGYTF. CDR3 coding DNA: TGTGCCAGCAGTTTGCCAGGCTATGGCTACACCTTC.

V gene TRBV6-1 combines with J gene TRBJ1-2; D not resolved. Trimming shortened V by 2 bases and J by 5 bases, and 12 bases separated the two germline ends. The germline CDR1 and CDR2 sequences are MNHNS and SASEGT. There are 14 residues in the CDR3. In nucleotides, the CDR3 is TGTGCCAGCAGTGAAAAAGAGGCTTCTTATGGCTACACCTTC. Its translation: CASSEKEASYGYTF.

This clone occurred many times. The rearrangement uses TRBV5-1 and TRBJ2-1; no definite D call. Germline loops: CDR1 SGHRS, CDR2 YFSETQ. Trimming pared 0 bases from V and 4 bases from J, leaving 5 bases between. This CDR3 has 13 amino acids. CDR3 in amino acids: CASSLDHYNEQFF. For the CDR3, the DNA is TGCGCCAGCAGCTTGGACCATTACAATGAGCAGTTCTTC.

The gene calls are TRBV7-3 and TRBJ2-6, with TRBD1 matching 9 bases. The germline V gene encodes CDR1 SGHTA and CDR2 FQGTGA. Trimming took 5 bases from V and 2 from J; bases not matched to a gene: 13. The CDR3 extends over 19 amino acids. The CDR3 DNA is TGTGCCAGCAGCCCAGGAAAGGGACAGGGAGGTGCTGGGGCCAACGTCCTGACTTTC. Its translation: CASSPGKGQGGAGANVLTF.

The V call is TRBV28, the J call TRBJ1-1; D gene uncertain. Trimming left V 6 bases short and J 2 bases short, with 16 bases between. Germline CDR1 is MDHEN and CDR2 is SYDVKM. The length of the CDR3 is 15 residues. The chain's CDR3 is CASSLDGVRNTEAFF. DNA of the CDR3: TGTGCCAGCAGCCTAGATGGAGTCAGAAACACTGAAGCTTTCTTT.

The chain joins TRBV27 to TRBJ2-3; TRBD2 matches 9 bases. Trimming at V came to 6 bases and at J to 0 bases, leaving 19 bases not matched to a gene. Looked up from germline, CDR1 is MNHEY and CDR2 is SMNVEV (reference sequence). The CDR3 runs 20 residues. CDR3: CASSPLYGGLALSSTDTQYF. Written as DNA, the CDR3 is TGTGCCAGCAGCCCCCTTTATGGGGGACTAGCTTTGTCTAGCACAGATACGCAGTATTTT.

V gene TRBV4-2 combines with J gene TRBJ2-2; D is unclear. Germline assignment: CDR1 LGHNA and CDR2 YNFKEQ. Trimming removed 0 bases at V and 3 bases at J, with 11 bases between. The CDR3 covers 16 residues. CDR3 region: CASSQELGYYTGELFF. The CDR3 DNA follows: TGTGCCAGCAGCCAAGAGTTGGGGTATTACACCGGGGAGCTGTTTTTT.

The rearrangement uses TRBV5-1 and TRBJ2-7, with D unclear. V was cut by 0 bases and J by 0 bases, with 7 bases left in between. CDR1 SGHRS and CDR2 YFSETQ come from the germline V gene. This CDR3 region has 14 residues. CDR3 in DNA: TGCGCCAGCAGCTTGGAACTGCCCTCCTACGAGCAGTACTTC. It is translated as CASSLELPSYEQYF.

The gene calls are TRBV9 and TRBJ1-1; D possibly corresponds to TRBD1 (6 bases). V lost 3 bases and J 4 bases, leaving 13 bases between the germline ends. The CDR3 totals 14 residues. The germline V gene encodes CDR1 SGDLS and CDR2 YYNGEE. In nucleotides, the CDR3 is TGTGCCAGCAGCGCCCAACAGGGATCCACTGAAGCTTTCTTT. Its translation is CASSAQQGSTEAFF.

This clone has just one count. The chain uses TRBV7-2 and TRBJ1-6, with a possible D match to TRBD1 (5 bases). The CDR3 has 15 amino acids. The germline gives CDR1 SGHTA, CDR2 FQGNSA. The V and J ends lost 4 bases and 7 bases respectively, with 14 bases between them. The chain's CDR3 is CASSSSRQRNSPLHF. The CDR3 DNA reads TGTGCCAGCAGCTCTAGCCGACAGAGAAATTCACCCCTCCACTTT.

The CDR3 here is CASRSTGTSGSPLGEQYF. The CDR3 nucleotides read TGTGCCAGCAGGTCTACCGGGACTAGCGGGAGCCCCCTCGGGGAGCAGTACTTC. This rearrangement joins TRBV2 to TRBJ2-7; 14 nucleotides match TRBD2. The V gene end was trimmed by 6 bases and the J gene end by 7 bases; junction bases not matched to a gene: 17. Germline CDR1 and CDR2: SNHLY and FYNNEI. The CDR3 spans 18 residues.

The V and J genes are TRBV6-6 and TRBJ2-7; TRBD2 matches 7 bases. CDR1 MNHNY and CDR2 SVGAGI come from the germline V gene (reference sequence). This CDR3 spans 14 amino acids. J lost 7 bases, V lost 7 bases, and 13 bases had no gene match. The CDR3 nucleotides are TGTGCCAGCACCTCCCGCGGGGGAGAGTGGGAGCAGTACTTC. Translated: CASTSRGGEWEQYF.

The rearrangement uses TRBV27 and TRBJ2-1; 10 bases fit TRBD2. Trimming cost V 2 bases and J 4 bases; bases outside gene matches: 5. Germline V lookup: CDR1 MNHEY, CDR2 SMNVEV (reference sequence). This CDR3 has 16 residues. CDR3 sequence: CASSLDGLAEYNEQFF. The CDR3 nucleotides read TGTGCCAGCAGTTTAGATGGACTAGCGGAATACAATGAGCAGTTCTTC.

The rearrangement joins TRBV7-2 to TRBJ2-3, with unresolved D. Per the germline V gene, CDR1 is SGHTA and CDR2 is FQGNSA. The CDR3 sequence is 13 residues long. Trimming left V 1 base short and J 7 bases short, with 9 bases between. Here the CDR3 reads CASSLVGFHTQYF. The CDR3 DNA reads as TGTGCCAGCAGCTTAGTGGGGTTCCATACGCAGTATTTT.

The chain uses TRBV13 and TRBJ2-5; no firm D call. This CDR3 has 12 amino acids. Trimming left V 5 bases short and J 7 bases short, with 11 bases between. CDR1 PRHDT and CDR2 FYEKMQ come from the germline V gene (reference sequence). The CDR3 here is CASSLTKGTQYF. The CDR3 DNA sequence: TGTGCCAGCAGCCTCACAAAGGGGACCCAGTACTTC.

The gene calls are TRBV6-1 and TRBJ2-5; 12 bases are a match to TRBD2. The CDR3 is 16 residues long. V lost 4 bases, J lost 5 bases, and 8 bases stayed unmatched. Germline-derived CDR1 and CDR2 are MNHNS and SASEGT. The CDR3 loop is CASSAATSGSRETQYF. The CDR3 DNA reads TGTGCCAGCAGTGCCGCGACTAGCGGGAGTCGGGAGACCCAGTACTTC.

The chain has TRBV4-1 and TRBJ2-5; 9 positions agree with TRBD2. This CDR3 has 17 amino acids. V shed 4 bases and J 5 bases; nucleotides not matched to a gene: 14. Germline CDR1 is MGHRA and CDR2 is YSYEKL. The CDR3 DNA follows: TGCGCCAGCAGCCCCCGGGGGAGCGGGGGGTCGGAGGAGACCCAGTACTTC. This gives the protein CASSPRGSGGSEETQYF.

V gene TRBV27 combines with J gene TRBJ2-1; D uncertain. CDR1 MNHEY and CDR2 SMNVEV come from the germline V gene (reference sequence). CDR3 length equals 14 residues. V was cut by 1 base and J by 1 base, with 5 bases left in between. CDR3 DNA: TGTGCCAGCAGTTTATTGCGGTCCTACAATGAGCAGTTCTTC. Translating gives CASSLLRSYNEQFF.